A selection of T cell receptor beta chains follows, all from one sample in a study of shared clonotypes between healthy human individuals. Profiling relied on immunoSEQ multiplex PCR, and the TCRdb table lists in-frame clones only, not all of them. The sample carries more than 400,000 clones, almost 97% recorded once. Sequenced input: naive CD4+ T cells sorted from blood. These receptors were taken from a woman aged 30 to 39 in good health. CDR3s include the opening cysteine and the closing phenylalanine or tryptophan. The D gene is left open where the match is weak.

J gene: TRBJ2-2
V gene: TRBV9
D gene: .
CDR3 DNA: TGTGCCAGCAGCGTAGTGGTTGGGGTTGGGAACACCGGGGAGCTGTTTTTT
CDR3 protein: CASSVVVGVGNTGELFF

J gene: TRBJ2-3
V gene: TRBV7-6
D gene: .
CDR3 DNA: TGTGCCAGCAGGGGGCTCTCCCTAAGCACAGATACGCAGTATTTT
CDR3 protein: CASRGLSLSTDTQYF

J gene: TRBJ2-5
V gene: TRBV18
D gene: .
CDR3 DNA: TGTGCCAGCTCACGAAGGGGCCTCCAAGAGACCCAGTACTTC
CDR3 protein: CASSRRGLQETQYF

J gene: TRBJ1-2
V gene: TRBV29-1
D gene: .
CDR3 DNA: TGCAGCGTCCACGAGAATCCCTCTTTGGGGGACTATGGCTACACCTTC
CDR3 protein: CSVHENPSLGDYGYTF

J gene: TRBJ2-7
V gene: TRBV28
D gene: TRBD2
CDR3 DNA: TGTGCCAGCACCCCGGGGGGGGCATCATCCTACGAGCAGTACTTC
CDR3 protein: CASTPGGASSYEQYF

J gene: TRBJ1-2
V gene: TRBV28
D gene: TRBD1
CDR3 DNA: TGTGCCAGCAGTTTTACCGGACAGGGCCTGGTTGGCTACACCTTC
CDR3 protein: CASSFTGQGLVGYTF

J gene: TRBJ2-1
V gene: TRBV7-9
D gene: TRBD2
CDR3 DNA: TGTGCCAGCAGCTTAGAGGGCTCTAGCGGGAGGGCCAGAAAGAATGAGCAGTTCTTC
CDR3 protein: CASSLEGSSGRARKNEQFF

J gene: TRBJ1-3
V gene: TRBV9
D gene: .
CDR3 DNA: TGTGCCAGCAGCGCGACTCAGGGGACTGGAAACACCATATATTTT
CDR3 protein: CASSATQGTGNTIYF

J gene: TRBJ2-7
V gene: TRBV11-1
D gene: .
CDR3 DNA: TGCGCCAGCAGCTTCGACAGGAACTCCTACGAGCAGTACTTC
CDR3 protein: CASSFDRNSYEQYF

J gene: TRBJ2-7
V gene: TRBV30
D gene: .
CDR3 DNA: TGTGCCTGGAGTGTACCCATCAGTTACTCCTACGAGCAGTACTTC
CDR3 protein: CAWSVPISYSYEQYF

J gene: TRBJ2-1
V gene: TRBV27
D gene: TRBD2
CDR3 DNA: TGTGCCAGCAGTTCCCCCTCCGGGACTAGCGGCTACAATGAGCAGTTCTTC
CDR3 protein: CASSSPSGTSGYNEQFF

J gene: TRBJ2-1
V gene: TRBV7-9
D gene: .
CDR3 DNA: TGTGCCAGCAGCCCGCCCCGGGCGGGGGCCGTCTACAATGAGCAGTTCTTC
CDR3 protein: CASSPPRAGAVYNEQFF

J gene: TRBJ2-1
V gene: TRBV7-8
D gene: .
CDR3 DNA: TGTGCCAGCAGCTTTATAACTAAGCCGACGGGTGAGCAGTTCTTC
CDR3 protein: CASSFITKPTGEQFF

J gene: TRBJ2-7
V gene: TRBV11-3
D gene: .
CDR3 DNA: TGTGCCAGCAGCTTAGTTTTCCGACCCCACGAGCAGTACTTC
CDR3 protein: CASSLVFRPHEQYF

J gene: TRBJ2-3
V gene: TRBV25-1
D gene: TRBD1
CDR3 DNA: TGTGCCAGCAGTGACGCAGGGGGAGATACGCAGTATTTT
CDR3 protein: CASSDAGGDTQYF

J gene: TRBJ1-1
V gene: TRBV5-1
D gene: .
CDR3 DNA: TGCGCCAGCAGCTTGGCGGCAGCGAACACTGAAGCTTTCTTT
CDR3 protein: CASSLAAANTEAFF